This T cell receptor (beta chain) was sequenced in a study of cytomegalovirus exposure and HLA in healthy donors (dated by TCRdb to the late 2010s). Regarding the complete study: According to an earlier analysis of 587 of the donors, about 179 million T cells yielded 90 million to 130 million unique TCR beta sequences and more than 250 Gb of sequence data. The study aimed to test whether cataloging public T cell receptors could reveal signatures of past pathogen exposure. In the later analysis, no new phenotypic data were used to find candidate immune exposures; instead, reliance was placed on TCR beta sequences and their occurrence across donors. Typing coverage differed by locus: A, B, C, DRB1 and DQB1 were typed in roughly 620-630 donors, DQA1 in 500 to 550, DPA1 in approximately 610, and DPB1 in roughly 470. A later analysis re-examined previously published TCR beta repertoires from just over 650 donors and added high-resolution HLA genotyping to investigate patterns of TCR occurrence. HLA typing included class I and class II loci at four-digit resolution. The study used immunosequencing to profile the T cell repertoires of 600 to 850 subjects and linked those repertoires to cytomegalovirus serostatus. To decide whether each TCR beta V gene segment behaved as functional or pseudogenic, an earlier analysis of some 600 of the donors relied on high-throughput TCR beta sequencing. An early release that covered 500 to 800 HLA-typed donors contained about 300 gigabases of sequencing data and about 84 million unique TCR sequences. Of the 300 to 400 genotyped donors, over 65% fell in the genetic ancestry cluster associated with self-reported Caucasian donors. Roughly five DR-DQ haplotypes were handled as single units for association and clustering because linkage in the cohort was strong. Among roughly 400 genotyped donors of the cohort, an average of around 250,000 unique TCR beta nucleotide sequences was sequenced per donor, of which approximately 18% were non-productive. In a later genetic analysis, genome-wide SNP genotypes for about 65% of the roughly 700 donors were used, and that subset was treated as a discovery cohort. Along with the roughly 700-subject first cohort, a separate validation cohort of more than 90 different subjects was used. All discovery cohort repertoires had been generated on a single sequencing platform. The study combined high-throughput TCR immunosequencing, statistical association of individual TCRs with disease status, and machine learning to predict cytomegalovirus infection status. Donor age, sex, ethnicity and CMV serostatus were compiled alongside the repertoire data.

Broad study findings and their caveats: Compared with equally common non-associated chains, HLA-associated TCR beta chains in a later analysis were more clonally expanded and had lower generation probabilities. In vitro tests confirmed that a few of the cytomegalovirus-associated TCR beta chains recognize cytomegalovirus antigens. While some public TCRs were present in many individuals, most TCR sequences turned up only very rarely across donors. In a later analysis, TCR association rates were found to vary across HLA loci, with the most associated TCRs seen for DRB1 alleles and the fewest for HLA-C alleles. A cluster of highly shared sequence variants was judged likely to be a technical artifact of the sequencing pipeline. A later genetic analysis reported fewer N-insertions in productive TCRs among donors in an Asian-associated ancestry cluster than the roughly 670-donor mean. Specific HLA alleles were associated with 16,951 TCR beta sequences at a false discovery rate of 0.05 in a later analysis. Sequencing depth was assumed to be roughly uniform across donors in the presence/absence analyses, though that assumption may not hold. Several of the top co-occurrence clusters appeared to be linked to parvovirus B19, influenza, CMV and Epstein-Barr virus, according to a later analysis. Correlated functional status among segregating V segments might reflect linkage disequilibrium, but an unknown experimental factor could not be ruled out. Cytomegalovirus status was reported to be diagnosed by the classifier with high specificity and sensitivity in both the original and validation cohorts. The earlier analysis of a few hundred of the donors excluded 15 to 20 rarely observed V segments, including chromosome 9 orphons, because counts were too low. In a later analysis, most CMV-associated TCR beta chains were found to appear HLA-restricted, with HLA associations seemingly driven largely by CMV exposure. Because some donors lacked HLA typing at each locus, the association tests relied only on the typed subset. A further reported finding was that TCR beta sequences accurately predicted the HLA-A and HLA-B alleles for most subjects in the first cohort. The authors suggested that the approach could potentially be extended to other disease states and immunological phenotypes. V-gene and J-gene trimming of TCR beta chains was associated with a missense DCLRE1C variant in a later genetic analysis, and the association was replicated in an independent cohort. Strong co-occurrence of HLA alleles, especially DR and DQ, made assigning TCR associations to individual alleles difficult. Some IMGT-functional V segments, including TRBV6-2 and TRBV6-3, could not be told apart with the 87-base-pair reads, so those segments were excluded. Immune exposure information for the cohort was limited to CMV serostatus. A total of 164 TCR beta chains were listed by the study as associated with cytomegalovirus. Only TCR beta chains were sequenced in this cohort, and the absence of alpha or paired-chain data limited detectable features. In an earlier analysis of some 550 of the donors, most TCR beta V segments were observed in productive rearrangements about 87% or about 30% of the time, broadly matching IMGT annotations.

Libraries were built with the immunoSEQ multiplex PCR assay. A mixture of 60 forward primers for TCR Vbeta segments and 13 reverse primers for TCR Jbeta segments was used in the multiplex PCR. The CDR3 region of rearranged TCR beta genes was amplified from genomic DNA by a multiplex PCR assay. The Illumina HiSeq System was used to sequence the amplified TCR beta libraries as 87-base-pair reads. In the paper's pipeline: Across the 500 to 750 repertoires, a later analysis counted roughly 77 million unique TCR beta chains, roughly 11 million of which were shared by at least two donors. Raw reads were error-corrected and collapsed into unique sequences with a nearest-neighbor algorithm that merged closely related sequences to remove PCR and sequencing errors. V, D and J gene segments were assigned by aligning CDR3 sequences to IMGT reference sequences. Each retained sequence needed at least a six-nucleotide match to both a V gene segment and a J gene segment. A rearrangement was called productive if the CDR3 had no stop codons and remained in frame with V and J, and every other rearrangement was called non-productive. Following IMGT convention, CDR3 was defined as the stretch from the second conserved V-encoded cysteine to the conserved J-encoded phenylalanine. The earlier analysis of some 540 of the donors excluded any sequence lacking an unambiguous match to a single V gene segment. In an earlier analysis of several hundred of the donors, V segments were called functional above 56.7% productive rearrangements and were called segregating when the between-donor standard deviation exceeded 5%. A statistical classification framework was built to diagnose cytomegalovirus status from the catalog of TCR beta chain sequences. V and J gene assignment, in a later analysis, came from comparing TCR nucleotide sequences with IMGT/GENE-DB human TR gene sequences. A later analysis assigned CDR3 sequences and most-parsimonious VDJ recombination scenarios with the TCRdist pipeline. In a later analysis, every TCR beta chain was defined by the combination of its CDR3 amino acid sequence and its V-gene family, and reads without a unique V-gene family were dropped. A later analysis removed several hundred highly shared, low-generation-probability nucleotide sequences to deal with suspected cross-contamination and a sequencing artifact. In a later analysis, a clonal expansion index for each public chain was calculated from normalized within-repertoire ranks of inferred template counts. In a later analysis, generation probabilities were computed using a VDJ recombination model fitted to out-of-frame rearrangements, and the results were checked against IGoR. In a later analysis, hypergeometric tests were used to score TCR-TCR, TCR-HLA and TCR-CMV co-occurrence, with a repertoire-size bias correction applied to TCR pairs. To estimate false discovery rates, a later analysis permuted the HLA or CMV assignments 20 times. A later analysis grouped co-occurring TCRs with DBSCAN, adding TCRdist sequence similarity when clustering within HLA-allele-positive subsets. For co-occurrence clustering, repertoires with fewer than 30,000 or more than 120,000 public chains were excluded, along with several repertoires with anomalous nucleotide sharing. TCRdb holds this immuneACCESS table with in-frame rearrangements only. Some clones are missing; in checked studies, unresolved V genes explain under half, and the rest has no known cause. D and trimming were read from the DNA, whereas the V and J calls and clone size are those reported in that table. The table held for this sample gives more than 60,000 clones. The ten largest clones capture less than 20% of the sample.

Remarks on this clone: Its antigen target is currently unknown.

The germline V gene specifies MNHEY as CDR1 and SVGAGI as CDR2. Trimmed from V: 2 bases; trimmed from J: 7 bases; junction bases lacking a gene match: 7. Reading from cysteine to phenylalanine, the CDR3 counts 15 amino acids. The DNA shown is the 45-base CDR3, in frame from base 1. The cohort was made up of roughly 670 healthy bone marrow donors. Cohort members were all nominally healthy when sampled, although unrecorded immune exposures were likely present. The donor was CMV seronegative and was included in the group of 352 seronegative cohort members. A peripheral blood sample was collected from each donor, and TCR beta sequencing was performed on peripheral blood mononuclear cells. Genomic DNA extraction from the blood cell samples was performed with the Qiagen DNeasy Blood Extraction Kit.

The specimen sequenced was PBMCs. This chain is built from TRBV6-5 and TRBJ1-2; 10 of the junction bases match TRBD1. The origin of this receptor is a boy between 10 and 17 years old in good health and CMV-seronegative. The CDR3 region: CASSYEGTGVRGYTF. The DNA sequence is given as TGTGCCAGCAGTTACGAGGGGACAGGGGTGCGTGGCTACACCTTC.